What follows are 17 T cell receptor beta chains derived from one specimen sequenced in a study of beta chain features in type 1 diabetes. General study points: Within each of all four CD4+ subsets, Type 1 diabetes patients had TCRB CDR3s that were moderately but significantly shorter.

The study reverse transcribed the entire isolated RNA, so it sequenced expressed TCRB transcripts. Some clones are missing from TCRdb's copy, which holds only in-frame ones; the method was immunoSEQ multiplex PCR. The table has some 70,000 clones, about 50% seen once. No antigen has been assigned to these receptors. Sequenced: central memory CD4+ T cells from blood. The receptors derive from a man aged 25 to 40 with type 1 diabetes.

Comment on this clone: The sample contains more than one DNA sequence encoding this CDR3. The CDR3 region is CASSLGQKQETQYF. As DNA, the CDR3 is TGTGCCAGCAGCTTGGGACAGAAGCAAGAGACCCAGTACTTC. V usage is TRBV5-8 and J usage is TRBJ2-5; D perhaps matches TRBD1 (5 bases). Germline-derived CDR1 and CDR2 are SGHTS and YDEGEE. V lost 0 bases and J 2 bases, leaving 8 bases between the germline ends. CDR3 length: 14 amino acids.

The chain recombines TRBV9 with TRBJ2-3; 11 nucleotides line up with TRBD2. Looked up from germline, CDR1 is SGDLS and CDR2 is YYNGEE. The CDR3 is 15 residues long. V lost 4 bases to trimming and J lost 8 bases; unmatched junction nucleotides: 9. CDR3 protein: CASSLVGLAGGTQYF. CDR3 bases: TGTGCCAGCAGCCTCGTAGGGCTAGCGGGGGGTACGCAGTATTTT.

The chain links TRBV12-5 to TRBJ2-5; D not certain. Germline CDR1 is LGHNT and CDR2 is FRNRAP. V was shortened by 3 bases and J by 5 bases, with 22 bases between the two germline ends. This CDR3 has 17 amino acids. The chain's CDR3 is CASGLSGSPIGWETQYF. The CDR3 DNA is TGTGCTAGTGGTTTATCCGGGTCCCCCATCGGGTGGGAGACCCAGTACTTC.

The genes are TRBV5-1 and TRBJ2-2; 9 bases align to TRBD2. The CDR3 consists of 16 residues. Germline trimming cut 4 bases from V and 6 bases from J; bases unmatched to any gene: 10. The V gene's germline CDR1 is SGHRS and CDR2 YFSETQ. DNA of the CDR3: TGCGCCAGCAGCCCTACCTTTAGCGGGGGCCCCGGGGAGCTGTTTTTT. Its translation: CASSPTFSGGPGELFF.

This chain connects TRBV4-2 to TRBJ2-1; 13 nucleotides line up with TRBD2. CDR1 LGHNA and CDR2 YNFKEQ come from the germline V gene. V shed 5 bases and J 4 bases; nucleotides not matched to a gene: 5. The length of the CDR3 is 16 residues. The CDR3 DNA reads as TGTGCCAGCAGCTCGGGACTAGCGGGATTTTACAATGAGCAGTTCTTC. Translation gives CASSSGLAGFYNEQFF.

This chain uses TRBV10-1 with TRBJ1-2, with D tentatively TRBD1 (6 bases). Trimming removed 5 bases at V and 3 bases at J, with 10 bases between. The germline V gene has CDR1 WNHNN and CDR2 SYGVQD (reference sequence). The CDR3 spans 13 residues. The CDR3 DNA reads TGCGCCAGCAGTCCCAGGACAGACTATGGCTACACCTTC. As protein: CASSPRTDYGYTF.

In its sample, this clone was seen a few times. This chain links TRBV29-1 with TRBJ2-4, with D perhaps TRBD2 (5 bases). The CDR3 totals 13 residues. Germline CDR1 is SQVTM and CDR2 is ANQGSEA. The ends were cut back, 4 bases at V and 7 bases at J, with 14 bases in the middle. Here the CDR3 reads CSVATGPGNIQYF. CDR3 nucleotide sequence: TGCAGCGTTGCAACTGGGCCGGGGAACATTCAGTACTTC.

The chain combines TRBV7-9 with TRBJ2-1; 7 nucleotides align to TRBD2. V lost 4 bases, J lost 8 bases, and 8 bases stayed unmatched. This CDR3 is 14 amino acids long. Looked up from germline, CDR1 is SEHNR and CDR2 is FQNEAQ (reference sequence). The CDR3 loop is CASSSHGRPHEQFF. The CDR3 DNA reads TGTGCCAGCAGCTCTCACGGGAGGCCTCATGAGCAGTTCTTC.

The chain links TRBV9 to TRBJ1-1; 11 nucleotides align to TRBD1. This CDR3 contains 15 residues. The V and J ends lost 3 bases and 11 bases, in that order; junction bases with no gene match: 12. The germline CDR1 and CDR2 sequences are SGDLS and YYNGEE. CDR3 protein: CASSGLLDRGRGAFF. As DNA, the CDR3 is TGTGCCAGCAGCGGCCTCCTGGACAGGGGGCGCGGGGCTTTCTTT.

Here the CDR3 DNA reads TGTGCCAGCAGTCCAAAACCCGACTTGACAGGGGCGGATGGCTACACCTTC. Translated: CASSPKPDLTGADGYTF. The V call is TRBV27, the J call TRBJ1-2; 8 bases are a match to TRBD1. This CDR3 contains 17 residues. Germline CDR1 and CDR2: MNHEY and SMNVEV (reference sequence). Germline trimming cut 5 bases from V and 6 bases from J; bases unmatched to any gene: 17.

This chain uses TRBV5-1 with TRBJ2-2; D is possibly TRBD2 (5 bases). The germline gives CDR1 SGHRS, CDR2 YFSETQ. The CDR3 sequence is 13 residues long. V lost 2 bases and J 7 bases, leaving 9 bases between the germline ends. CDR3 region: CASSFGEGGELFF. The CDR3 nucleotides read TGCGCCAGCAGCTTCGGGGAAGGCGGGGAGCTGTTTTTT.

The V call is TRBV6-1, the J call TRBJ1-1, with 8 bases aligning to TRBD1. Germline V gene lookup returns CDR1 MNHNS and CDR2 SASEGT. CDR3 length: 14 amino acids. With V trimmed by 4 bases and J by 3 bases, 4 bases remained unmatched. CDR3 sequence reads: CASSVDRGDTEAFF. As DNA, the CDR3 is TGTGCCAGCAGTGTAGACAGGGGAGACACTGAAGCTTTCTTT.

The genes are TRBV30 and TRBJ1-2; D gene uncertain. CDR1 is GTSNPN and CDR2 is SVGIG in the germline V gene (reference sequence). This CDR3 comprises 12 residues. Between the trimmed V and J ends, which lost 2 bases and 8 bases, there was a span of 12 bases. The CDR3 here is CAWSIPRGGYTF. CDR3 nucleotides: TGTGCCTGGAGTATACCCCGGGGAGGCTACACCTTC.

The rearrangement uses TRBV4-2 and TRBJ2-3; D is unclear. This CDR3 region has 14 residues. CDR1 is LGHNA and CDR2 is YNFKEQ in the germline V gene. V shed 0 bases and J shed 4 bases, with 8 bases lying between them. The CDR3 nucleotides read TGTGCCAGCAGCCAAGACCTCAGCGCAGATACGCAGTATTTT. As protein: CASSQDLSADTQYF.

This clone was found once. The V gene is TRBV30, the J gene TRBJ2-1; 8 bases map to TRBD1. Germline CDR1 reads GTSNPN; CDR2 reads SVGIG (reference sequence). CDR3 length: 13 amino acids. J was trimmed by 9 bases and V by 3 bases; bases with no gene match: 7. CDR3 bases: TGTGCCTGGAGCTTGCAGGGGGCGGGTGAGCAGTTCTTC. Its translation: CAWSLQGAGEQFF.

This clone showed up just a few times. The chain combines TRBV30 with TRBJ2-7; D might be TRBD1 (6 bases). The CDR3 is made up of 14 amino acids. V was shortened by 4 bases and J by 0 bases, with 13 bases between the two germline ends. From germline, CDR1 is GTSNPN and CDR2 SVGIG (reference sequence). CDR3 region: CAWTISDSSYEQYF. CDR3 nucleotides: TGTGCCTGGACTATATCGGACAGCTCCTACGAGCAGTACTTC.

Note on this clone: One junction end does not reproduce the germline sequence, and a read error may be involved. The chain has TRBV5-6 and TRBJ1-1, with a weak D call TRBD1 (6 bases). CDR1 is SGHDT, CDR2 YYEEEE, per germline. The CDR3 runs to 13 residues. The CDR3 reads CASNLDRNTEAFF. For the CDR3, the DNA is TGTGCCAGCAACTTGGACAGGAACACTGAAGCTTTCTTT.